These 24 T cell receptor beta chains share one sample of origin, sequenced in a study of blood T cells in healthy people across ages. With a J-beta primer mix and a sample-barcoded 5' primer, a second PCR ran roughly 6 to 12 cycles. TCRdb analysed the 5' RACE reads with MiXCR anew, one entry per CDR3 protein. The sample lists approximately 850,000 distinct CDR3 sequences; 55% to 70% were seen once. Sequencing was done on a sample of blood. All receptors derive from a man between 25 and 39 years old in good health.

This chain joins TRBV5-1 and TRBJ2-3, with a possible D match to TRBD2 (5 bases). The CDR3 is 15 residues long. V lost 10 bases, J lost 1 base, and 19 bases lay in between. Germline lookup yields CDR1 SGHRS and CDR2 YFSETQ. Here the CDR3 reads CASYGGGRGTDTQYF. In DNA form, the CDR3 reads TGCGCCTCGTACGGAGGTGGGAGAGGCACAGATACGCAGTATTTT.

This sequence joins TRBV29-1 and TRBJ2-7; D gene uncertain. The CDR3 is 13 residues long. Trimming removed 7 bases from V and 0 bases from J, with 13 bases in between. CDR1 and CDR2 from the germline V gene are SQVTM and ANQGSEA. The CDR3 coding sequence is TGCAGCGCTGTGGGGAAGCTCTCCTACGAGCAGTACTTC. This sequence encodes CSAVGKLSYEQYF.

The V gene is TRBV20-1, the J gene TRBJ2-2; 7 bases line up with TRBD2. V shed 2 bases, J shed 1 base, and the junction held 1 base outside the gene matches. The CDR3 is 14 amino acids. Germline V gene data show CDR1 as DFQATT and CDR2 as SNEGSKA (reference sequence). CDR3 DNA sequence: TGCAGTGCTAGACCGGGAGGGAACACCGGGGAGCTGTTTTTT. It codes for CSARPGGNTGELFF.

The V gene is TRBV20-1, the J gene TRBJ2-5; 9 nucleotides match TRBD2. Germline assignment: CDR1 DFQATT and CDR2 SNEGSKA (reference sequence). Losses at the gene ends were 0 bases for V and 3 bases for J; bases not matched to a gene: 14. CDR3 length: 18 amino acids. For the CDR3, the DNA is TGCAGTGCTAGAGAGGGCGGGGGGGCGCATTGGTCCAAAGAGACCCAGTACTTC. Translated, it gives CSAREGGGAHWSKETQYF.

The rearrangement uses TRBV12-3 or TRBV12-4 and TRBJ2-7; D possibly matches TRBD1 or TRBD2 (7 bases each). The CDR3 is 13 residues long. The V end lost 5 bases, the J end lost 10 bases, and 18 bases lay between the germline ends. The CDR3, as DNA: TGTGCCAGCAGTGGCTCAGGGGGGGGTGCCCAGTACTTC. Translating gives CASSGSGGGAQYF.

The chain has TRBV6-5 and TRBJ2-4; D is uncertain. Germline CDR1 reads MNHEY; CDR2 reads SVGAGI. The CDR3 totals 13 residues. V was trimmed by 5 bases and J by 7 bases, leaving 12 bases between them. In DNA, the CDR3 is TGTGCCAGCAGTCAATGGAACAACAACATTCAGTACTTC. As protein: CASSQWNNNIQYF.

This chain connects TRBV14 to TRBJ2-1, with TRBD2 identical over 7 bases. The J call may be faulty, since TRBJ2-7 better matches the DNA end. Germline CDR1 is SGHDN and CDR2 is FVKESK. The CDR3 runs to 15 residues. The CDR3 DNA reads TGTGCCAGCAGCCATCTCATCGGGGGGACCTACGAGCAGTACTTC. It translates to CASSHLIGGTYEQYF.

This chain uses TRBV5-1 with TRBJ2-7; 9 positions match TRBD1. The CDR3 loop spans 14 amino acids. J was trimmed by 2 bases and V by 3 bases; bases with no gene match: 3. From germline, CDR1 is SGHRS and CDR2 YFSETQ. CDR3 bases: TGCGCCAGCAGCTGGACAGGGGATACCTACGAGCAGTACTTC. Encoded protein: CASSWTGDTYEQYF.

The CDR3 DNA reads as TGTGCCAGCAGTTCCCCGGGGGTAGCACCCCTCCACTTT. Residues: CASSSPGVAPLHF. The chain employs TRBV6-5 and TRBJ1-6; D is possibly TRBD1 (5 bases). Per the germline V gene, CDR1 is MNHEY and CDR2 is SVGAGI. Trimming cost V 4 bases and J 11 bases, with 12 bases left between them. The CDR3 is 13 residues long.

This chain joins TRBV11-1 and TRBJ1-1; D is uncertain. Trimming shortened V by 6 bases and J by 0 bases, and 8 bases separated the two germline ends. Germline CDR1 is SGHAT and CDR2 is FQDESV (reference sequence). The CDR3 consists of 13 residues. The CDR3 DNA is TGTGCCAGCAGGCGACACTTGAACACTGAAGCTTTCTTT. It specifies CASRRHLNTEAFF.

This chain links TRBV28 with TRBJ2-5; 9 bases align to TRBD2. The germline CDR1 and CDR2 sequences are MDHEN and SYDVKM. The CDR3 has 14 amino acids. The trim removed 6 bases at V and 4 bases at J, leaving 6 bases unmatched. CDR3 region: CASRGLANRETQYF. The CDR3, as DNA: TGTGCCAGCAGGGGACTAGCTAACAGAGAGACCCAGTACTTC.

The gene calls are TRBV9 and TRBJ2-3, with TRBD2 matching 8 bases. Germline V gives CDR1 SGDLS, CDR2 YYNGEE. Trimming removed 0 bases from V and 1 base from J; junction bases left unmatched: 7. The CDR3 runs 17 residues. The CDR3 DNA reads TGTGCCAGCAGCGTAGCTGTTAGCGGGATGGGCACAGATACGCAGTATTTT. Translation: CASSVAVSGMGTDTQYF.

The CDR3: CASSPMGPYTF. The CDR3 bases are TGTGCCAGCAGCCCCATGGGGCCCTACACCTTC. The J gene is TRBJ1-2, the V gene TRBV9, with D possibly being TRBD1 (5 bases). Germline assignment: CDR1 SGDLS and CDR2 YYNGEE. Deletions cut 4 bases from V and 10 bases from J, with 11 bases between. The CDR3 is made up of 11 amino acids.

This clonotype occurred many times. The DNA of the CDR3 is TGTGCCAGCAGCTTGGCCGCCGGGAGCAGGAATGAGCAGTTCTTC. This translates into CASSLAAGSRNEQFF. The gene calls are TRBV5-6 and TRBJ2-1; a weak D match, TRBD2 (6 bases). The CDR3 has 15 amino acids. Trimming cost V 0 bases and J 7 bases, with 14 bases left between them. Germline loops: CDR1 SGHDT, CDR2 YYEEEE.

The rearrangement links TRBV6-1 to TRBJ1-6; D is ambiguous. The V and J ends lost 4 bases and 7 bases respectively, with 11 bases between them. CDR3 length: 14 amino acids. The germline V gene has CDR1 MNHNS and CDR2 SASEGT. CDR3 loop: CASSGNLQNSPLHF. CDR3 in DNA: TGTGCCAGCAGTGGGAATCTACAGAATTCACCCCTCCACTTT.

The V and J genes are TRBV3-1 and TRBJ1-2; D gene ambiguous. The germline V gene has CDR1 LGHDT and CDR2 YNNKEL (reference sequence). The CDR3 runs to 15 residues. V lost 0 bases and J 2 bases, leaving 10 bases between the germline ends. The CDR3 DNA reads TGTGCCAGCAGCCAAGAAGATACGGGAAACTATGGCTACACCTTC. Its protein is CASSQEDTGNYGYTF.

V and J are TRBV7-8 and TRBJ2-1, with D perhaps given as TRBD1 or TRBD2 (6 bases each). Trimming pared 0 bases from V and 6 bases from J, leaving 15 bases between. This CDR3 spans 16 amino acids. The germline gives CDR1 SGHVS, CDR2 FQNEAQ. The DNA for the CDR3 is TGTGCCAGCAGCTTAGCGCGAGGGGGGAACTCCAATGAGCAGTTCTTC. It encodes CASSLARGGNSNEQFF.

J is TRBJ2-1 and V is TRBV5-1; TRBD1 or TRBD2 may be the D gene (5 bases each). Trimming removed 4 bases at V and 5 bases at J, with 10 bases between. The germline V gene encodes CDR1 SGHRS and CDR2 YFSETQ. The CDR3 covers 13 residues. The CDR3 protein is CASSGWGNNEQFF. The CDR3 DNA sequence: TGCGCCAGCAGCGGATGGGGGAACAATGAGCAGTTCTTC.

A few counts support this clonotype. The chain recombines TRBV10-3 with TRBJ2-1, with a possible D match to TRBD2 (5 bases). The CDR3 has 13 residues. Trimming shortened V by 3 bases and J by 4 bases, and 7 bases separated the two germline ends. CDR1 is ENHRY, CDR2 SYGVKD, per germline. CDR3 protein: CAISEAEYNEQFF. CDR3 DNA: TGTGCCATCAGTGAAGCGGAGTACAATGAGCAGTTCTTC.

This clonotype was counted between two and nine times. The rearrangement uses TRBV6-1 and TRBJ1-6; tentatively, D is TRBD1 (5 bases). This CDR3 is 13 amino acids long. Looked up from germline, CDR1 is MNHNS and CDR2 is SASEGT. V lost 6 bases to trimming and J lost 7 bases, with 10 bases between them. CDR3 residues: CASSGTENSPLHF. CDR3 DNA: TGTGCCAGCAGCGGGACGGAGAATTCACCCCTCCACTTT.

This clonotype appeared a few times. The rearrangement joins TRBV7-2 to TRBJ2-7; D could derive from TRBD1 or TRBD2 (5 bases each). The CDR3 has 13 residues. Germline lookup yields CDR1 SGHTA and CDR2 FQGNSA. Trimming cost V 10 bases and J 2 bases, with 15 bases left between them. The CDR3 DNA reads TGTGCCACCACAGGTGGGGAGACCTACGAGCAGTACTTC. This gives the protein CATTGGETYEQYF.

A few counts support this clonotype. The rearrangement joins TRBV10-1 to TRBJ2-1, with D uncertain. The CDR3 covers 13 residues. The germline gives CDR1 WNHNN, CDR2 SYGVQD (reference sequence). With 3 bases removed from V and 14 bases from J, the gap between germline ends came to 17 bases. DNA of the CDR3: TGCGCCAGCAGTGAACCACAAGCGCGACCAAAGTTCTTC. Translated, it gives CASSEPQARPKFF.

The genes are TRBV7-2 and TRBJ2-4; 8 bases are shared with TRBD1. The assigned J gene may be wrong: the sequence end matches TRBJ2-7 better. The germline V gene encodes CDR1 SGHTA and CDR2 FQGNSA. The CDR3 is made up of 18 amino acids. The CDR3 loop reads CASSPLVGQGQGFYEQYF. CDR3 in DNA: TGTGCCAGCAGCCCCCTAGTAGGCCAAGGACAGGGTTTCTACGAGCAGTACTTC.

V is TRBV6-2 or TRBV6-3 and J is TRBJ2-1, with 10 bases lining up with TRBD2. The CDR3 runs to 16 residues. V lost 1 base and J lost 5; bases outside the gene matches: 5. In germline, CDR1 is MNHEY, CDR2 SVGEGT. The DNA of the CDR3 is TGTGCCAGCAGTTACTTCAGCGGGAGGGCGAACAATGAGCAGTTCTTC. This sequence encodes CASSYFSGRANNEQFF.